These 25 T cell receptor beta chains were all obtained from the same sample, sequenced in a study of beta chain features in type 1 diabetes. Study observations and caveats: Type 1 diabetes patients had TCRB CDR3s that were shorter (moderately but significantly so) in all four CD4+ subsets.

Reverse transcription of all isolated RNA meant that expressed TCRB transcripts were sequenced. Method: immunoSEQ multiplex PCR; TCRdb's copy keeps in-frame clones and lacks some. The sample lists some 250,000 clones; approximately 14% were seen once. Their specific antigens are unknown. The sample consisted of naive CD4+ T cells from blood. These receptor sequences come from a young man with type 1 diabetes.

This clone was seen more than once but under ten times. V is TRBV4-2 and J is TRBJ1-2; D is possibly TRBD1 (5 bases). The CDR3 sequence is 14 residues long. V was shortened by 0 bases and J by 6 bases, with 11 bases between the two germline ends. The germline CDR1 and CDR2 sequences are LGHNA and YNFKEQ. In nucleotides, the CDR3 is TGTGCCAGCAGCCAAGATTCGGGGGGACATGGCTACACCTTC. Protein sequence: CASSQDSGGHGYTF.

CDR3 region: CASSEGAYNSPLHF. Here the CDR3 DNA reads TGTGCCAGCAGTGAAGGGGCCTATAATTCACCCCTCCACTTT. The chain uses TRBV6-4 and TRBJ1-6, with D perhaps matching TRBD1 (5 bases). Germline CDR1 is MRHNA and CDR2 is SNTAGT. This CDR3 is built from 14 residues. V was clipped by 3 bases and J by 2 bases, with 5 bases between them.

This clone has just a few counts. The CDR3 here is CASSRADRGNSPLHF. In nucleotides, the CDR3 is TGTGCCAGCAGCCGTGCGGACAGGGGAAATTCACCCCTCCACTTT. The chain links TRBV7-9 to TRBJ1-6, with 9 bases fitting TRBD1. The trim removed 5 bases at V and 7 bases at J, leaving 6 bases unmatched. Germline CDR1 is SEHNR and CDR2 is FQNEAQ (reference sequence). This CDR3 contains 15 residues.

V and J are TRBV6-6 and TRBJ2-7, with D possibly TRBD2 on 5 matching bases. The CDR3 extends over 14 amino acids. Deletions cut 0 bases from V and 10 bases from J, with 16 bases between. In germline, CDR1 is MNHNY, CDR2 SVGAGI (reference sequence). This CDR3 reads CASSYSNTYEGQYF. DNA of the CDR3: TGTGCCAGCAGTTACTCGAACACCTACGAGGGACAGTACTTC.

The sample holds a few counts of this clone. The chain couples TRBV30 to TRBJ1-3, with TRBD1 matching over 7 bases. CDR3 length equals 11 residues. J was trimmed by 15 bases and V by 3 bases; bases with no gene match: 8. Germline V CDR1 and CDR2: GTSNPN, SVGIG (reference sequence). CDR3 region: CAWRDTGERYF. CDR3 DNA: TGTGCCTGGAGAGATACAGGGGAGAGATATTTT.

The rearrangement links TRBV27 to TRBJ2-4; weak D call: TRBD2 (6 bases). The CDR3 totals 14 residues. Trimming shortened V by 3 bases and J by 1 base, and 7 bases separated the two germline ends. In germline, CDR1 is MNHEY, CDR2 SMNVEV (reference sequence). The CDR3 protein is CASSLAGAKNIQYF. CDR3 DNA: TGTGCCAGCAGTTTGGCGGGGGCCAAAAACATTCAGTACTTC.

V gene TRBV30 combines with J gene TRBJ2-2, with TRBD1 as a possible D gene (6 bases). The germline V and J ends were trimmed by 2 bases and 1 base, with 8 bases remaining between them. Germline values: CDR1 GTSNPN, CDR2 SVGIG (reference sequence). This CDR3 is 14 amino acids long. CDR3 in DNA: TGTGCCTGGAGTCTACAGGGGAACACCGGGGAGCTGTTTTTT. Residues: CAWSLQGNTGELFF. The full variable domain, with the rest looked up from reference TRBV30 and TRBJ2-2, is SQTIHQWPATLVQPVGSPLSLECTVEGTSNPNLYWYRQAAGRGLQLLFYSVGIGQISSEVPQNLSASRPQDRQFILSSKKLLLSDSGFYLCAWSLQGNTGELFFGEGSRLTVL.

The table lists this clone with a few counts. The rearrangement joins TRBV7-9 to TRBJ1-1; 9 positions match TRBD1. V dropped 4 bases and J dropped 6; count of bases not matched to a gene: 9. This CDR3 region has 15 residues. Looked up from germline, CDR1 is SEHNR and CDR2 is FQNEAQ (reference sequence). The CDR3 sequence is CASSSAGTGPSEAFF. The CDR3 DNA reads TGTGCCAGCAGCTCAGCCGGGACAGGGCCTTCTGAAGCTTTCTTT.

The J gene is TRBJ1-1, the V gene TRBV4-1, with D tentatively TRBD1 (5 bases). Germline values: CDR1 MGHRA, CDR2 YSYEKL. The V gene lost 2 bases and the J gene lost 0 bases, with 10 bases spanning the gap. This CDR3 has 15 residues. The CDR3 region is CASSQQGDMNTEAFF. DNA for the CDR3: TGCGCCAGCAGCCAACAGGGTGACATGAACACTGAAGCTTTCTTT.

The chain has TRBV30 and TRBJ1-4; TRBD1 aligns across 7 bases. Looked up from germline, CDR1 is GTSNPN and CDR2 is SVGIG (reference sequence). V lost 0 bases to trimming and J lost 7 bases; unmatched junction nucleotides: 5. The CDR3 runs to 14 residues. Written as DNA, the CDR3 is TGTGCCTGGAGTGTACCCGGACAGGTTGAAAAACTGTTTTTT. Protein sequence: CAWSVPGQVEKLFF.

Turning to this clone: Other DNA sequences of this sample code for an identical CDR3. The chain carries TRBV11-2 and TRBJ1-3, with unresolved D. Germline lookup yields CDR1 SGHAT and CDR2 FQNNGV. The CDR3 runs to 14 residues. V shed 1 base and J shed 8 bases, with 12 bases lying between them. The chain's CDR3 is CASSLGVGRDTIYF. CDR3 nucleotides: TGTGCCAGCAGCTTAGGCGTGGGGAGGGACACCATATATTTT.

The V call is TRBV9, the J call TRBJ2-5; 7 bases align to TRBD2. V dropped 3 bases and J dropped 5; count of bases not matched to a gene: 10. This CDR3 comprises 15 residues. Germline values: CDR1 SGDLS, CDR2 YYNGEE. CDR3 sequence reads: CASSGGGSSYETQYF. The CDR3 DNA is TGTGCCAGCAGCGGGGGAGGGTCATCTTACGAGACCCAGTACTTC. Drawing the rest from reference TRBV9 and TRBJ2-5, the complete variable domain is DSGVTQTPKHLITATGQRVTLRCSPRSGDLSVYWYQQSLDQGLQFLIQYYNGEERAKGNILERFSAQQFPDLHSELNLSSLELGDSALYFCASSGGGSSYETQYFGPGTRLLVL.

This clone has only a few counts. The rearrangement links TRBV25-1 to TRBJ1-5; D might be TRBD1 (5 bases). The V and J ends lost 3 bases and 0 bases respectively, with 9 bases between them. CDR1 is MGHDK and CDR2 is SYGVNS in the germline V gene. There are 15 residues in the CDR3. The CDR3 DNA follows: TGTGCCAGCAGTGAGGGAGGGGCTAGCAATCAGCCCCAGCATTTT. Its protein product is CASSEGGASNQPQHF.

The V and J genes are TRBV9 and TRBJ1-1, with a tentative D call TRBD1 (6 bases). The CDR3 spans 14 residues. V lost 5 bases to trimming and J lost 3 bases, with 14 bases between them. The V gene's germline CDR1 is SGDLS and CDR2 YYNGEE. The CDR3 bases are TGTGCCAGCAGTCCTGCCGGGACATACACTGAAGCTTTCTTT. It yields the protein CASSPAGTYTEAFF.

This clone was seen a handful of times. The chain carries TRBV6-5 and TRBJ2-7; the D gene is possibly TRBD1 (6 bases). The germline V and J ends were trimmed by 2 bases and 0 bases, with 11 bases remaining between them. The CDR3 extends over 15 amino acids. Per the germline V gene, CDR1 is MNHEY and CDR2 is SVGAGI. The CDR3 DNA sequence: TGTGCCAGCAGTTACCAAAGGGACACCTCCTACGAGCAGTACTTC. This encodes CASSYQRDTSYEQYF.

The chain couples TRBV4-1 to TRBJ1-5, with D possibly matching TRBD1 (6 bases). The CDR3 is made up of 16 amino acids. Trimming pared 4 bases from V and 1 base from J, leaving 14 bases between. Germline lookup yields CDR1 MGHRA and CDR2 YSYEKL. The CDR3 nucleotides are TGCGCCAGCAGCCCGCGGCAGAGGGGGAGCAATCAGCCCCAGCATTTT. The encoded protein is CASSPRQRGSNQPQHF.

This clone has a handful of counts. V is TRBV30 and J is TRBJ1-5; 7 bases line up with TRBD1. Unmatched junction bases numbered 2, after V lost 0 bases and J lost 3 bases. Looked up from germline, CDR1 is GTSNPN and CDR2 is SVGIG (reference sequence). The CDR3 covers 14 residues. CDR3 bases: TGTGCCTGGAGTGTACAGGGGATCAATCAGCCCCAGCATTTT. Translated: CAWSVQGINQPQHF.

The chain links TRBV29-1 to TRBJ2-1; 14 nucleotides agree with TRBD2. Unmatched junction bases numbered 1, after V lost 6 bases and J lost 6 bases. Germline CDR1 SQVTM, CDR2 ANQGSEA. This CDR3 contains 13 residues. CDR3 nucleotides: TGCAGCGTCGGGACTAGCGGGAGCAATGAGCAGTTCTTC. The encoded protein is CSVGTSGSNEQFF.

This rearrangement joins TRBV5-6 to TRBJ1-2; D is undetermined. V lost 1 base and J lost 8, with 12 bases in between. The CDR3 has 13 amino acids. Germline CDR1 is SGHDT and CDR2 is YYEEEE. The CDR3 nucleotides are TGTGCCAGCAGCTTGAGGAGGGCCAGGGGCTACACCTTC. Its translation is CASSLRRARGYTF.

This clone was counted only a few times. Other DNA sequences from this sample encode an identical CDR3 as well. This CDR3 reads CASSLGGQGPYEQYF. CDR3 sequence (DNA): TGTGCCAGCAGCTTGGGAGGACAGGGACCCTACGAGCAGTACTTC. V gene TRBV5-4 combines with J gene TRBJ2-7; the match to TRBD1 covers 8 bases. V was clipped by 0 bases and J by 2 bases; unmatched bases: 4. This CDR3 has 15 residues. Germline CDR1 and CDR2: SGHNT and YYREEE (reference sequence).

This clone has only a few counts. The rearrangement uses TRBV30 and TRBJ2-3; no definite D call. Germline-derived CDR1 and CDR2 are GTSNPN and SVGIG (reference sequence). The V and J ends lost 2 bases and 1 base respectively, with 4 bases between them. CDR3 length: 12 residues. The DNA for the CDR3 is TGTGCCTGGAGTCCTGGCACAGATACGCAGTATTTT. It codes for CAWSPGTDTQYF.

This clone turned up a few times. The chain carries TRBV6-5 and TRBJ2-1; TRBD2 matches 10 bases. V trimming: 5 bases; J trimming: 5 bases; junction bases outside the gene matches: 6. Germline CDR1 and CDR2: MNHEY and SVGAGI. The CDR3 sequence is 15 residues long. The CDR3 here is CASSLLAGVNNEQFF. Written as DNA, the CDR3 is TGTGCCAGCAGTCTCCTAGCGGGAGTTAACAATGAGCAGTTCTTC.

This clone was seen only a few times. The V and J genes are TRBV18 and TRBJ2-7, with 10 bases lining up with TRBD2. The CDR3 consists of 14 residues. The V gene end was trimmed by 3 bases and the J gene end by 6 bases; junction bases not matched to a gene: 5. Germline V lookup: CDR1 KGHSH, CDR2 LQKENI. DNA for the CDR3: TGTGCCAGCTCACCGCTAGCGGGAGAGAGCGAGCAGTACTTC. Its protein product is CASSPLAGESEQYF.

This clone was observed a few times. V is TRBV4-1 and J is TRBJ2-3; D is possibly TRBD2 (5 bases). V shed 0 bases and J shed 4 bases, with 14 bases lying between them. Germline V CDR1 and CDR2: MGHRA, YSYEKL. The CDR3 consists of 16 residues. In nucleotides, the CDR3 is TGCGCCAGCAGCCAAGATCCTGGGAGTAGATCAGATACGCAGTATTTT. As protein: CASSQDPGSRSDTQYF.

This clone was detected a few times. This chain connects TRBV9 to TRBJ2-4, with TRBD1 identical over 7 bases. This CDR3 contains 16 residues. After removal of 3 bases from V and 0 bases from J, the junction contained 6 bases not matched to a gene. Germline CDR1 SGDLS, CDR2 YYNGEE. The CDR3 DNA sequence: TGTGCCAGCAGCGCCGGGACAGAACTAGCCAAAAACATTCAGTACTTC. This gives the protein CASSAGTELAKNIQYF.